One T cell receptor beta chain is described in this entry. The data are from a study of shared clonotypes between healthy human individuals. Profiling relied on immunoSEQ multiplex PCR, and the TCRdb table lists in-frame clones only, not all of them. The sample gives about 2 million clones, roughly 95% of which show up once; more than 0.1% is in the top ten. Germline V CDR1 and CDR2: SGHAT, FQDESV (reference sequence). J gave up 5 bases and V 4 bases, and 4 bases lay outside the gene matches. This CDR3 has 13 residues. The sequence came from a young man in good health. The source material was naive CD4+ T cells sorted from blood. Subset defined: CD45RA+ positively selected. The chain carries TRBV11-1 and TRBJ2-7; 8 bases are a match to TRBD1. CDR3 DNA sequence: TGTGCCAGCAGCTGGACAGGGAGCCACGAGCAGTACTTC. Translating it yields CASSWTGSHEQYF.